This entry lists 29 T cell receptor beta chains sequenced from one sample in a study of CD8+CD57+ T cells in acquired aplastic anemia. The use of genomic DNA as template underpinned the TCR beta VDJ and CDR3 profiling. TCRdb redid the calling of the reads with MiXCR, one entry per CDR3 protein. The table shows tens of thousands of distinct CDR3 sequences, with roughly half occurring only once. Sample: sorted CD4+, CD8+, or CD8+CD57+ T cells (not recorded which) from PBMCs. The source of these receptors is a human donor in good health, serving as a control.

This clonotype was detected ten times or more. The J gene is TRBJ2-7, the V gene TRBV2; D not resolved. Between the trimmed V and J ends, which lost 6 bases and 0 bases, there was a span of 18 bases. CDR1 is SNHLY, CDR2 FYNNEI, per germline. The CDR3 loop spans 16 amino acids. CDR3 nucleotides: TGTGCCAGCAGCTACTCCCTGGACGGTAACTCCTACGAGCAGTACTTC. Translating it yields CASSYSLDGNSYEQYF.

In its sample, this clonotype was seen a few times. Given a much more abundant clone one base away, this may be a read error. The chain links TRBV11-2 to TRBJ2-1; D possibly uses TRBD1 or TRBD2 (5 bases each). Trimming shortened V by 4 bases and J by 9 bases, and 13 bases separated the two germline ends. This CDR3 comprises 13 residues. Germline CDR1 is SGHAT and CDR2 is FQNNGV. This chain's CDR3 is CASSSGGGGEQFF. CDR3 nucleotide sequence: TGTGCCAGCAGCTCAGGCGGTGGGGGTGAGCAGTTCTTC.

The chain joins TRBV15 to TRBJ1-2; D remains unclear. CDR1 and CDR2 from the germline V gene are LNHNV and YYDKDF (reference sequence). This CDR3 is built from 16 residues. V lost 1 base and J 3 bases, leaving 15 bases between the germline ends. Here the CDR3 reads CATSRGVQKRDYGYTF. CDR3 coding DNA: TGTGCCACCAGCAGAGGGGTACAGAAGAGAGACTATGGCTACACCTTC.

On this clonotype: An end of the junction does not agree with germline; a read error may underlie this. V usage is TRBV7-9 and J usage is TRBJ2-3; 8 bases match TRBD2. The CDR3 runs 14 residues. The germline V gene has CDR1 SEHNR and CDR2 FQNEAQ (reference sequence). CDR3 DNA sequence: TGTGCCAGCAGTTTAGCGGGGAGAGCAGGTACGCAGTACTTT. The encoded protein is CASSLAGRAGTQYF.

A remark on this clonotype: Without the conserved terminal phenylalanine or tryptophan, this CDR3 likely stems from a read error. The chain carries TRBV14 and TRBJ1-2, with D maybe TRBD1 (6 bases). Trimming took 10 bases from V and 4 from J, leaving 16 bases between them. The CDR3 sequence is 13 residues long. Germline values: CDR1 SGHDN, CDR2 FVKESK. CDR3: CATSVEDSYGYTS. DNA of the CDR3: TGTGCCACCAGTGTAGAGGACAGCTATGGCTACACCTCC.

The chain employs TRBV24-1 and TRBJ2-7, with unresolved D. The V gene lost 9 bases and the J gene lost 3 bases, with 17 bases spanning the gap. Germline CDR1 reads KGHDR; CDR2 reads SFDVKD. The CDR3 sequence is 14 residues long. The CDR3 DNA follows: TGTGCCACCTCCTTGCTTGCTCTGCACTACGAGCAGTACTTC. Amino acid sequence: CATSLLALHYEQYF.

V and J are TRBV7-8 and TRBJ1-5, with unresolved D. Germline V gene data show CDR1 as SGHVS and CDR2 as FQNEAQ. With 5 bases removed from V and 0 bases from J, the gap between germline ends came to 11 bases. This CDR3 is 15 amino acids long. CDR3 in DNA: TGTGCCAGCAGCCTCGACAAGATTAGCAATCAGCCCCAGCATTTT. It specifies CASSLDKISNQPQHF. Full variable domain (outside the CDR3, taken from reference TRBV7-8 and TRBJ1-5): GAGVSQSPRYKVAKRGQDVALRCDPISGHVSLFWYQQALGQGPEFLTYFQNEAQLDKSGLPSDRFFAERPEGSVSTLKIQRTQQEDSAVYLCASSLDKISNQPQHFGDGTRLSIL.

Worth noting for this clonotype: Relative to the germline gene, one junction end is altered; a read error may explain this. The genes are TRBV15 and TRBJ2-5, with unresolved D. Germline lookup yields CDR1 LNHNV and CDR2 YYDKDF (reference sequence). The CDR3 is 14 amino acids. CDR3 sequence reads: CATSRDLGVEAQYF. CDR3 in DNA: TGTGCCACCAGCAGAGATCTTGGGGTAGAGGCCCAGTACTTC.

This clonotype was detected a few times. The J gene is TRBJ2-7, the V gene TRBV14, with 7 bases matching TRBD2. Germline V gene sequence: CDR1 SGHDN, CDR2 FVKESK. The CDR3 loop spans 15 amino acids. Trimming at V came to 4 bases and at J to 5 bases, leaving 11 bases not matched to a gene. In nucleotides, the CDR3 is TGTGCCAGCAGCCCGACGTCGGGACTAAGGGACGAGCAGTACTTC. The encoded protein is CASSPTSGLRDEQYF.

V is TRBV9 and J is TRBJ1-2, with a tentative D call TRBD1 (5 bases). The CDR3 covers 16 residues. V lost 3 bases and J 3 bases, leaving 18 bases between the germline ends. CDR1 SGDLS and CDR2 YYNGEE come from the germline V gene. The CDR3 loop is CASSAGSGAYYYGYTF. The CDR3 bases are TGTGCCAGCAGCGCAGGTAGCGGGGCTTACTACTATGGCTACACCTTC.

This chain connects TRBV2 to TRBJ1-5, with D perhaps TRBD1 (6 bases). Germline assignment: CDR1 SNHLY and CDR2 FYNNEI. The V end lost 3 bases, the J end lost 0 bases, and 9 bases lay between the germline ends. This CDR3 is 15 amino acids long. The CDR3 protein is CASSEGHSSNQPQHF. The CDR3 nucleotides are TGTGCCAGCAGTGAGGGACACTCTAGCAATCAGCCCCAGCATTTT.

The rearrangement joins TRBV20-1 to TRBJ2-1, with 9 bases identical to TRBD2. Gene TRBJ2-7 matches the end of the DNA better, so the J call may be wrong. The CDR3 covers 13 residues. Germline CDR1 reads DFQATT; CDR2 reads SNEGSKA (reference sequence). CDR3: CSATAGGAYEQYF. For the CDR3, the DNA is TGCAGTGCTACAGCGGGGGGAGCCTACGAGCAGTACTTC.

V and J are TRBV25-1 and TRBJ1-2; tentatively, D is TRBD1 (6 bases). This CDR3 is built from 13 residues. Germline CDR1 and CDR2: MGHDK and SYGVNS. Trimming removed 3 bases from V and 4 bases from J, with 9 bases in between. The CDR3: CASSDQGRYGYTF. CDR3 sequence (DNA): TGTGCCAGCAGTGATCAGGGGCGCTATGGCTACACCTTC.

The CDR3 loop reads CASSPQGSGGYTF. Here the CDR3 DNA reads TGTGCCAGCAGCCCACAGGGGTCGGGCGGCTACACCTTC. This rearrangement joins TRBV7-6 to TRBJ1-2; 7 nucleotides align to TRBD1. From germline, CDR1 is SGHVS and CDR2 FNYEAQ. V was pared by 5 bases and J by 8 bases, with 8 bases of the junction left unmatched. The CDR3 is 13 residues long.

The CDR3 here is CASSSPPGQMNYEQYF. The CDR3 DNA reads TGTGCCAGCAGCTCCCCCCCGGGACAGATGAATTACGAGCAGTACTTC. V and J are TRBV7-3 and TRBJ2-7, with 7 bases that match TRBD1. Germline CDR1 and CDR2: SGHTA and FQGTGA. Trimming removed 4 bases from V and 4 bases from J; junction bases left unmatched: 13. This CDR3 region has 16 residues. Full variable domain (rest looked up from reference TRBV7-3 and TRBJ2-7): GAGVSQTPSNKVTEKGKYVELRCDPISGHTALYWYRQSLGQGPEFLIYFQGTGAADDSGLPNDRFFAVRPEGSVSTLKIQRTERGDSAVYLCASSSPPGQMNYEQYFGPGTRLTVT.

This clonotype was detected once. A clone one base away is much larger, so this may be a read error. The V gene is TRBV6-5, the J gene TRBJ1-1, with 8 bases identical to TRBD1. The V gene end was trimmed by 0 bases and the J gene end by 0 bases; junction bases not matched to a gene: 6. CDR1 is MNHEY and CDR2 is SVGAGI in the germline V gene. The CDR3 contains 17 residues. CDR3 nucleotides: TGTGCCAGCAGTTACTCCGGACAGGGAGTAATGAACACTGAAGCTTTCTTT. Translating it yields CASSYSGQGVMNTEAFF.

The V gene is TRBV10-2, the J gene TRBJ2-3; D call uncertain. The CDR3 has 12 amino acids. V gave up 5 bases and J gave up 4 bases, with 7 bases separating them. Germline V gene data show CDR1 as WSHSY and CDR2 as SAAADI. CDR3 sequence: CASSRAPDTQYF. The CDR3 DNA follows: TGCGCCAGCAGTCGCGCTCCAGATACGCAGTATTTT.

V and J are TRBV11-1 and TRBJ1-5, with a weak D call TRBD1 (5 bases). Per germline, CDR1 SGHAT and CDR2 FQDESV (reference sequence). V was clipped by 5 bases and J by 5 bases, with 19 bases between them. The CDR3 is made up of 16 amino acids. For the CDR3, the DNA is TGTGCCAGCAGCCCCAACTCCTGGCAGGGCGATCAGCCCCAGCATTTT. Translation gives CASSPNSWQGDQPQHF. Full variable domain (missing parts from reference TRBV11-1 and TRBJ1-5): EAEVAQSPRYKITEKSQAVAFWCDPISGHATLYWYRQILGQGPELLVQFQDESVVDDSQLPKDRFSAERLKGVDSTLKIQPAELGDSAMYLCASSPNSWQGDQPQHFGDGTRLSIL.

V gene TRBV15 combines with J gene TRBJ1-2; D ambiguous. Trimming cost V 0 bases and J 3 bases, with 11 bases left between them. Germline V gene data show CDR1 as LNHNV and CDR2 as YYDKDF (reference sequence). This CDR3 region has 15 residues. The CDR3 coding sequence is TGTGCCACCAGCAGAGATCCCGTAGAGGACTATGGCTACACCTTC. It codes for CATSRDPVEDYGYTF.

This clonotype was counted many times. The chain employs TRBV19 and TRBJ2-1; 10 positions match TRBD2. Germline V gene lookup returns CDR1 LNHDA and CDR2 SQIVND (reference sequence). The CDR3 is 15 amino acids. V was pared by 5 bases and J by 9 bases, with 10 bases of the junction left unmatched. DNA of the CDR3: TGTGCCAGTAGTCCGACTAGCGGGTCCGGTTTTGAGCAGTTCTTC. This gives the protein CASSPTSGSGFEQFF.

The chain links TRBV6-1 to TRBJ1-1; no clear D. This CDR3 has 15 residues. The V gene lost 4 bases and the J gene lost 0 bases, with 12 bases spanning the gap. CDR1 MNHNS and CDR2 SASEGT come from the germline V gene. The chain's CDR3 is CASSAWQYMNTEAFF. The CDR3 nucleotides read TGTGCCAGCAGTGCATGGCAGTACATGAACACTGAAGCTTTCTTT.

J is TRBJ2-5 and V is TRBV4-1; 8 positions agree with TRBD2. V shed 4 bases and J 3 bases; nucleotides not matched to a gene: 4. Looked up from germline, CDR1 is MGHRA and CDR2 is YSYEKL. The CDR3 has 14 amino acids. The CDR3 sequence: CASSLFSGEETQYF. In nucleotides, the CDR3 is TGCGCCAGCAGCCTATTTAGCGGGGAAGAGACCCAGTACTTC.

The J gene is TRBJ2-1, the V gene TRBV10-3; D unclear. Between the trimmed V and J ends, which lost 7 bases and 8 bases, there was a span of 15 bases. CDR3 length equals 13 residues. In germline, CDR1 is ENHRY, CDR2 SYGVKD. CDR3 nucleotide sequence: TGTGCCATCACTAACACCAATCCGGATGAGCAGTTCTTC. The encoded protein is CAITNTNPDEQFF.

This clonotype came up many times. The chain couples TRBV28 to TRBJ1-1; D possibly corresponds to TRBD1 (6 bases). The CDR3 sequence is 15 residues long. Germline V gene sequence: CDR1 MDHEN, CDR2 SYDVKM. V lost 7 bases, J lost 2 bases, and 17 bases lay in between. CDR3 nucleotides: TGTGCCAGCAAAGTGGGGGGCGTAGGCAACACTGAAGCTTTCTTT. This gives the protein CASKVGGVGNTEAFF.

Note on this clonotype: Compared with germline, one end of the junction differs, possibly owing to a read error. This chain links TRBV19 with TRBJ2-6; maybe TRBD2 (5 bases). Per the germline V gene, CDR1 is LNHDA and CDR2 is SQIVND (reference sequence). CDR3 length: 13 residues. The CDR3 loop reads CASKRAGTNVLTF. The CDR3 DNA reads TGTGCCAGTAAGAGGGCTGGGACCAACGTCCTGACTTTC.

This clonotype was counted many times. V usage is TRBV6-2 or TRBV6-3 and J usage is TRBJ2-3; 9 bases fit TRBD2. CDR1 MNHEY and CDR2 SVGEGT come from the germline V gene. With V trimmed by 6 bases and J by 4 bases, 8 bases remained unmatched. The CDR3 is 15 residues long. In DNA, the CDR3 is TGTGCCAGCAGCCCCCCCGCGGGAGGGGCAGATACGCAGTATTTT. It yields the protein CASSPPAGGADTQYF.

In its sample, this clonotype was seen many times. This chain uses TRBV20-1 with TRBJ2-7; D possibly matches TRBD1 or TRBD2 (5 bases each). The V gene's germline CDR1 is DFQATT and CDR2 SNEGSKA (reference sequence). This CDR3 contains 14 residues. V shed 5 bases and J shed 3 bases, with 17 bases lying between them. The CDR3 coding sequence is TGCAGTGCTCGAGCGGAATGGGGGATCTACGAGCAGTACTTC. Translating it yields CSARAEWGIYEQYF.

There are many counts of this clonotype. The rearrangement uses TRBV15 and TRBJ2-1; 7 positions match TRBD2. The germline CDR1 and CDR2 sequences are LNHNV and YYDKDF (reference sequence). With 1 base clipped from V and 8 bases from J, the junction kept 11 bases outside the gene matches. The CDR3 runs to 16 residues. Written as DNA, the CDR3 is TGTGCCACCAGCAGAGCGGGGGGAGTGGGCGGGCATGAGCAGTTCTTC. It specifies CATSRAGGVGGHEQFF.

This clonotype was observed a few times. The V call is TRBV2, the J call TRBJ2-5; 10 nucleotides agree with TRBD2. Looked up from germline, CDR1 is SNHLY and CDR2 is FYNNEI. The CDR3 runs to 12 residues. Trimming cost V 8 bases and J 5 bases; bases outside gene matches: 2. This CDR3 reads CASSSGGETQYF. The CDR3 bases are TGTGCCAGCTCTAGCGGGGGCGAGACCCAGTACTTC. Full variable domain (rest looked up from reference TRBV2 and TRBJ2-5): EPEVTQTPSHQVTQMGQEVILRCVPISNHLYFYWYRQILGQKVEFLVSFYNNEISEKSEIFDDQFSVERPDGSNFTLKIRSTKLEDSAMYFCASSSGGETQYFGPGTRLLVL.